This T cell receptor (beta chain) was obtained from a study of blood T cell repertoires in COVID-19. The CDR3 totals 12 residues. Germline V gives CDR1 SQVTM, CDR2 ANQGSEA. V gave up 4 bases and J gave up 2 bases; unmatched junction bases: 1. Profiling relied on immunoSEQ multiplex PCR, and the TCRdb table lists in-frame clones only, not all of them. The data hold about 170,000 clones, with about 85% observed a single time. The TCR comes from a man aged 55 to 70 who had recovered from COVID-19. J is TRBJ2-5 and V is TRBV29-1, with 7 bases fitting TRBD1. What was sequenced was peripheral blood. CDR3 protein: CSVGDSQETQYF. The CDR3 DNA is TGCAGCGTTGGGGACAGTCAAGAGACCCAGTACTTC. The full variable domain, completed using reference TRBV29-1 and TRBJ2-5, is SAVISQKPSRDICQRGTSLTIQCQVDSQVTMMFWYRQQPGQSLTLIATANQGSEATYESGFVIDKFPISRPNLTFSTLTVSNMSPEDSSIYLCSVGDSQETQYFGPGTRLLVL.